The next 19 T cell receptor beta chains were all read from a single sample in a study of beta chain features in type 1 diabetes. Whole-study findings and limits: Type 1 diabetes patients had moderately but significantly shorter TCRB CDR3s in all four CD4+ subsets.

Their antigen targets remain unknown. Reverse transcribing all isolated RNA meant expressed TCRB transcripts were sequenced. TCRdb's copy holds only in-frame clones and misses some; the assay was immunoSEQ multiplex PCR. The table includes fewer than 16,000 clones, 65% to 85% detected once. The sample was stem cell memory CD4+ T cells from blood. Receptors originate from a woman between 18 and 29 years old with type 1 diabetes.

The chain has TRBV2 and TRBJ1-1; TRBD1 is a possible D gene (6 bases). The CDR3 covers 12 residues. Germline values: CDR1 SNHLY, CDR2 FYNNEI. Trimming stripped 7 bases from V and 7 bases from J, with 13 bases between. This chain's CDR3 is CASTGTRVEAFF. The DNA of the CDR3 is TGTGCCAGCACCGGGACAAGGGTTGAAGCTTTCTTT.

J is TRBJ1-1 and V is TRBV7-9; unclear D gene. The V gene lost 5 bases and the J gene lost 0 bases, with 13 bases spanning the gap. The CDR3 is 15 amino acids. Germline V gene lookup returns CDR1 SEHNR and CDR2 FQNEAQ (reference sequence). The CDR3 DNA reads TGTGCCAGCAGCGCACGAGGGTCGATGAACACTGAAGCTTTCTTT. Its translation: CASSARGSMNTEAFF.

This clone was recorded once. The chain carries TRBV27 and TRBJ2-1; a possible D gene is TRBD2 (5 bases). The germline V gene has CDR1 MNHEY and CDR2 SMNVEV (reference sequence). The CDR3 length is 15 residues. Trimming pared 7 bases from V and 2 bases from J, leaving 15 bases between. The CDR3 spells CASTSLALTYNEQFF. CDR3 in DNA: TGTGCCAGCACGTCCTTAGCGCTGACCTACAATGAGCAGTTCTTC.

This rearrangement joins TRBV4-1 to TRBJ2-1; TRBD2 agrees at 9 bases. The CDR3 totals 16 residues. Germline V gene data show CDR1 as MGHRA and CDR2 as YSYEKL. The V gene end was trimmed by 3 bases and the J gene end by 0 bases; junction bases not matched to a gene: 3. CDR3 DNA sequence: TGCGCCAGCAGCCAGCCGGGACTAGCCTCCTACAATGAGCAGTTCTTC. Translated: CASSQPGLASYNEQFF.

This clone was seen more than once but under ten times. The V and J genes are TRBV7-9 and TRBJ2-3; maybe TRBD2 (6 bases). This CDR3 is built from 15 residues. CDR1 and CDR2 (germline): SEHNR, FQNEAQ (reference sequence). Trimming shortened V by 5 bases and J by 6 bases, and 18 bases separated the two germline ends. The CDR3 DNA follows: TGTGCCAGCAGCCCCCCCGGGACTGCGCCCGATACGCAGTATTTT. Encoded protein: CASSPPGTAPDTQYF.

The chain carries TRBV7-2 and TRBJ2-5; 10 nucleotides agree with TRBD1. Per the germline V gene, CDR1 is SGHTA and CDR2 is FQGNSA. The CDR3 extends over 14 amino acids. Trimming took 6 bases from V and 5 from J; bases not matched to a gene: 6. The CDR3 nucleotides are TGTGCCAGCAGACTGGGGACAGGGGAGGAGACCCAGTACTTC. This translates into CASRLGTGEETQYF. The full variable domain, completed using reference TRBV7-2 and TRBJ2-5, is GAGVSQSPSNKVTEKGKDVELRCDPISGHTALYWYRQSLGQGLEFLIYFQGNSAPDKSGLPSDRFSAERTGGSVSTLTIQRTQQEDSAVYLCASRLGTGEETQYFGPGTRLLVL.

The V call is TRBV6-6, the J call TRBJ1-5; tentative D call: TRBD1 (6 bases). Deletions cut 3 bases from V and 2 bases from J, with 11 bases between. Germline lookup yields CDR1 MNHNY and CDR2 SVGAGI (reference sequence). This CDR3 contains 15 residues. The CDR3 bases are TGTGCCAGCAGTTATCGGACAGCTCGCAATCAGCCCCAGCATTTT. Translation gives CASSYRTARNQPQHF.

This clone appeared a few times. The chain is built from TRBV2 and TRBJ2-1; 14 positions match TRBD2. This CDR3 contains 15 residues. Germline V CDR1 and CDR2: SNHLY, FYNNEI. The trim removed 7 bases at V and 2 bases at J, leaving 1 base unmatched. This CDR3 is CASTTSGRAYNEQFF. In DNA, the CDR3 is TGTGCCAGCACGACTAGCGGGAGGGCCTACAATGAGCAGTTCTTC.

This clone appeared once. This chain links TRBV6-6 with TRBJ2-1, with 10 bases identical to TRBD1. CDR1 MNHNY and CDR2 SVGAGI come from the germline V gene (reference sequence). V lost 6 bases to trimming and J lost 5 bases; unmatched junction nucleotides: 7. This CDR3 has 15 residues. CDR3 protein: CASSRTGGSDNEQFF. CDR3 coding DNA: TGTGCCAGCAGCCGGACAGGGGGTTCGGACAATGAGCAGTTCTTC.

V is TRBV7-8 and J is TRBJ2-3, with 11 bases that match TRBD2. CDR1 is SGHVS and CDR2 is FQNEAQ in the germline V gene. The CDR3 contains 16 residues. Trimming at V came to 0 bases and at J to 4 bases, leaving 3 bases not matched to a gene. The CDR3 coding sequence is TGTGCCAGCAGCTTAGCCACTAGCGGGAGTGCAGATACGCAGTATTTT. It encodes CASSLATSGSADTQYF.

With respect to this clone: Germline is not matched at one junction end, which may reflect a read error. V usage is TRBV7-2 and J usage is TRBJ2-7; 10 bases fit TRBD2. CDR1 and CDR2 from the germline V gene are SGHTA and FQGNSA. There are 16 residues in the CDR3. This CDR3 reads CASSLALAGAPYEQYF. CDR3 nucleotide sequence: TGTGCCAGCAGCCTAGCTCTAGCGGGAGCCCCCTACGAGCAGTACTTC.

The CDR3 sequence: CASSRGSGDHRRADTQYF. The CDR3 DNA reads as TGCGCCAGCAGCCGGGGTAGCGGGGATCATAGGAGGGCAGATACGCAGTATTTT. The chain joins TRBV4-1 to TRBJ2-3, with TRBD2 identical over 8 bases. Germline assignment: CDR1 MGHRA and CDR2 YSYEKL. This CDR3 spans 18 amino acids. V shed 4 bases, J shed 4 bases, and the junction held 16 bases outside the gene matches.

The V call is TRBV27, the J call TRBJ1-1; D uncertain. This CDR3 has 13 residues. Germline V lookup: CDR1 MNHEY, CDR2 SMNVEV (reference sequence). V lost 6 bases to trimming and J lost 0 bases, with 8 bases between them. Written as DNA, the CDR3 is TGTGCCAGCAGGTCAGTTATGAACACTGAAGCTTTCTTT. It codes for CASRSVMNTEAFF.

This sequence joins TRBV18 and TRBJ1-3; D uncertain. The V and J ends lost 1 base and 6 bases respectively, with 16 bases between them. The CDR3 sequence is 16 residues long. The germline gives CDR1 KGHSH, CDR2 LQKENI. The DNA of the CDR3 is TGTGCCAGCTCACCACGGGCGAGAACGTTGGAAAACACCATATATTTT. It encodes CASSPRARTLENTIYF.

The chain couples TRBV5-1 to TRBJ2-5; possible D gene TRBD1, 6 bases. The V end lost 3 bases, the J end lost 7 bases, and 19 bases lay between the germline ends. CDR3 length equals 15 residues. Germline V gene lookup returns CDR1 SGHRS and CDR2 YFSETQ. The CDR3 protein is CASSSISTGQGTQYF. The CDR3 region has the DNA TGCGCCAGCAGCTCCATCTCAACAGGGCAGGGGACCCAGTACTTC.

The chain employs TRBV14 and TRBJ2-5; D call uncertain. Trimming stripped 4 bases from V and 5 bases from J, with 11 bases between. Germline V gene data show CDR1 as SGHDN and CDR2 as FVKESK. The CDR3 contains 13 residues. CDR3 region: CASSRVMRETQYF. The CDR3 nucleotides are TGTGCCAGCAGCCGCGTTATGCGCGAGACCCAGTACTTC.

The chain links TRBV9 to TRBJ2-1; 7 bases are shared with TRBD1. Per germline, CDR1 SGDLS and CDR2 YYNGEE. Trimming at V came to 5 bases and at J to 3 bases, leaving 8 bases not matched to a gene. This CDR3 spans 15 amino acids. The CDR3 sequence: CASSYRGASYNEQFF. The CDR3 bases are TGTGCCAGCAGTTACAGGGGAGCCAGCTACAATGAGCAGTTCTTC.

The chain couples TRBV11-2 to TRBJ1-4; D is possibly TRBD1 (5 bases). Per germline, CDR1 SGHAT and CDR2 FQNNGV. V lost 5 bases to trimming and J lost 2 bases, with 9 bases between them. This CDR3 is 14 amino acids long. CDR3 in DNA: TGTGCCAGCAGCCCCAGGGTGACTAATGAAAAACTGTTTTTT. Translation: CASSPRVTNEKLFF. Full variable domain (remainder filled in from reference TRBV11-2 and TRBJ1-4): EAGVAQSPRYKIIEKRQSVAFWCNPISGHATLYWYQQILGQGPKLLIQFQNNGVVDDSQLPKDRFSAERLKGVDSTLKIQPAKLEDSAVYLCASSPRVTNEKLFFGSGTQLSVL.

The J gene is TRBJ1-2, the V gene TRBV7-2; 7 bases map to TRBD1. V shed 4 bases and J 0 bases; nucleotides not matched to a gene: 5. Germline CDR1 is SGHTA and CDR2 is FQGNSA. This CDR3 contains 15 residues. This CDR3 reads CASSSADRSNYGYTF. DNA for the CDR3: TGTGCCAGCAGCTCAGCGGACAGGTCTAACTATGGCTACACCTTC.